These 6 T cell receptor beta chains were sequenced from one sample in a study of monozygotic twins with inflammatory bowel disease. TCRdb re-analyzed the 5' RACE reads; it lists each CDR3 protein once, without DNA. The sample totals approximately 330,000 distinct CDR3 sequences. The sample comprised blood. These receptors came from a human donor with ulcerative colitis or Crohn's disease, or a healthy co-twin of an affected twin (not recorded which).

The chain links TRBV19 to TRBJ2-1. This CDR3 is 15 amino acids long. Germline V CDR1 and CDR2: LNHDA, SQIVND (reference sequence). CDR3 region: CASSIMWSQNNEQFF.

The gene calls are TRBV5-1 and TRBJ2-3; without DNA, the TCRdb call of TRBD1 cannot be checked. This CDR3 is 16 amino acids long. Germline lookup yields CDR1 SGHRS and CDR2 YFSETQ. CDR3: CASSFRQGTSTDTQYF. The entire variable domain, with the rest obtained from reference TRBV5-1 and TRBJ2-3, is as follows: KAGVTQTPRYLIKTRGQQVTLSCSPISGHRSVSWYQQTPGQGLQFLFEYFSETQRNKGNFPGRFSGRQFSNSRSEMNVSTLELGDSALYLCASSFRQGTSTDTQYFGPGTRLTVL.

The genes are TRBV7-2 and TRBJ1-2; as DNA is missing, the TRBD1 call by TCRdb cannot be tested. There are 14 residues in the CDR3. Germline-derived CDR1 and CDR2 are SGHTA and FQGNSA. This CDR3 reads CASSFGTAIYGYTF.

This chain joins TRBV20-1 and TRBJ2-1; TCRdb returns TRBD2, unconfirmable since there is no DNA. Germline CDR1 reads DFQATT; CDR2 reads SNEGSKA (reference sequence). The CDR3 covers 14 residues. Here the CDR3 reads CSATGTSGNNEQFF.

This rearrangement joins TRBV6-5 to TRBJ1-1; no DNA is available, so the TRBD1 call from TCRdb remains unchecked. The CDR3 length is 13 residues. Germline V lookup: CDR1 MNHEY, CDR2 SVGAGI. CDR3 sequence: CASTRDRHTEAFF.

The chain recombines TRBV5-4 with TRBJ2-1; there is no DNA to check the TCRdb D call of TRBD1. Germline assignment: CDR1 SGHNT and CDR2 YYREEE (reference sequence). CDR3 length equals 15 residues. CDR3 residues: CASSRPAAAYNEQFF.